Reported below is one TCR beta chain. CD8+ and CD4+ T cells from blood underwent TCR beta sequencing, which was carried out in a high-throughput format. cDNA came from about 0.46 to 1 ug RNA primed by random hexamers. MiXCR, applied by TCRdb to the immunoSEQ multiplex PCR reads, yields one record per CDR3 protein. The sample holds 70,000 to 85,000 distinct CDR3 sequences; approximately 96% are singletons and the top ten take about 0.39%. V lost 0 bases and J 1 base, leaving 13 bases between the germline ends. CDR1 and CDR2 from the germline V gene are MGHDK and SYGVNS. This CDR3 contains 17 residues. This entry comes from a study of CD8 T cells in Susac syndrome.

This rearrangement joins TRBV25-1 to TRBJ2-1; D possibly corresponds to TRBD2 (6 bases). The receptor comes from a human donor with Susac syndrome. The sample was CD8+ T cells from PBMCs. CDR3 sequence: CASSEYHAGISYNEQFF. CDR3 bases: TGTGCCAGCAGTGAATATCATGCGGGAATTTCCTACAATGAGCAGTTCTTC.